A selection of T cell receptor beta chains follows, all from one sample in a study of CD8 T cells in ankylosing spondylitis. TCRdb reprocessed the 5' RACE reads with MiXCR, giving one entry per CDR3 protein. The sample lists hundreds of thousands of distinct CDR3 sequences; roughly a sixth were seen once. Sequenced sample: blood, either unsorted or a sorted T cell fraction (not recorded which). The source is a male donor with ankylosing spondylitis. Each CDR3 is given with its conserved first and last residue. The order of the fields is clone size, V gene, D gene, J gene, CDR3 protein, CDR3 DNA. A D gene is named only where the DNA matches it firmly. The size field is filled for only some rows; it gives once, few, many or a size class.

many	TRBV28	-	TRBJ2-3	CASSLGGASTDTQYF	TGTGCCAGCAGTTTGGGGGGGGCTAGCACAGATACGCAGTATTTT
-	TRBV7-9	-	TRBJ2-2	CASSLWRGVNTGELFF	TGTGCCAGCAGCCTCTGGAGGGGGGTTAACACCGGGGAGCTGTTTTTT
few	TRBV7-6	TRBD2	TRBJ2-1	CASSLKTSPNNEQFF	TGTGCCAGCAGCTTGAAGACTAGCCCTAACAATGAGCAGTTCTTC
many	TRBV5-1	-	TRBJ2-3	CASSPTADTQYF	TGCGCCAGCAGCCCAACAGCAGATACGCAGTATTTT
few	TRBV10-2	-	TRBJ2-5	CASISTTDFRETQYF	TGCGCCAGCATCTCAACCACTGACTTCAGGGAGACCCAGTACTTC
-	TRBV3-1	-	TRBJ1-1	CASNSLEGAFF	TGTGCCAGCAACTCTCTGGAGGGGGCTTTCTTT
-	TRBV5-1	-	TRBJ2-7	CASSLGAWGPGDSYEQYF	TGCGCCAGCAGCTTGGGAGCTTGGGGCCCAGGGGACTCCTACGAGCAGTACTTC
-	TRBV12-3/TRBV12-4	-	TRBJ2-7	CASSPRKYEQYF	TGTGCCAGCAGTCCCCGGAAGTACGAGCAGTACTTC
-	TRBV20-1	-	TRBJ2-1	CSVDGNFEQFF	TGCAGTGTAGACGGGAATTTCGAGCAGTTCTTC
-	TRBV7-9	TRBD1	TRBJ1-5	CASSLGTGPNNQPQHF	TGTGCCAGCAGCTTAGGGACAGGGCCAAATAATCAGCCCCAGCATTTT
many	TRBV7-2	-	TRBJ2-7	CASSLGVLDSYEQYF	TGTGCCAGCAGCTTAGGGGTCCTAGACTCCTACGAGCAGTACTTC
-	TRBV20-1	TRBD2	TRBJ2-2	CSARSTIGTSGGPGELFF	TGCAGTGCTAGATCCACAATAGGGACTAGCGGGGGTCCCGGGGAGCTGTTTTTT
-	TRBV28	-	TRBJ1-2	CASSSTPGAGGYTF	TGTGCCAGCAGTTCCACCCCCGGGGCCGGCGGCTACACCTTC
many	TRBV20-1	-	TRBJ2-5	CSARGAEETQYF	TGCAGTGCTAGAGGGGCAGAAGAGACCCAGTACTTC
many	TRBV20-1	TRBD2	TRBJ2-1	CSARDPSGTSGGNEQFF	TGCAGTGCTAGAGATCCGAGCGGGACTAGCGGCGGAAATGAGCAGTTCTTC